A single T cell receptor (beta chain) is shown here with its context. Study processing details: Cell counts per sample came from amplifying reference gene primers. Here immunoSEQ multiplex PCR was the method, and the copy in TCRdb shows in-frame clones only, minus some. V, J and clone size derive from that table, while D and trimming were established from the DNA sequence. The sample holds 120,000 or so clones, 88% seen once. The V and J ends lost 4 bases and 0 bases respectively, with 4 bases between them. The CDR3 totals 13 residues. Germline CDR1 SNHLY, CDR2 FYNNEI. This record comes from a study of blood T cell repertoires in COVID-19. On the study more broadly: Italy, Spain and the United States were the sources of the convalescent and acute COVID-19 samples. PBMCs, B-cell-depleted T cells, or T cells were the source of the cDNA or gDNA that made up the material.

Sequences were obtained from peripheral blood. The receptor was derived from a human donor in a cohort sampled during active COVID-19. The chain links TRBV2 to TRBJ1-3; D unresolved. The DNA of the CDR3 is TGTGCCAGCAGTGCCTCCTCTGGAAACACCATATATTTT. Translation gives CASSASSGNTIYF.